This TCR beta chain was found in a study of control samples from healthy donors and cancer patients. In its sample, this clone was seen a few times. The CDR3 extends over 13 amino acids. Germline CDR1 is SGHTA and CDR2 is FQGTGA. Trimming cost V 1 base and J 12 bases; bases outside gene matches: 4. Repertoires were generated with immunoSEQ multiplex PCR, while TCRdb's copy carries only in-frame clones and drops some. Of 90,000 to 140,000 clones listed, 80% to 90% were seen once; the top ten hold less than 15%. This sequence originates from a woman in her fifties or sixties in good health. V gene TRBV7-3 combines with J gene TRBJ2-1, with TRBD1 matching over 9 bases. Sequencing input: blood. CDR3 sequence (DNA): TGTGCCAGCAGCTTAATAGCGACAGGGGGGCAGTTCTTC. Translated: CASSLIATGGQFF.